Below, one T cell receptor beta chain is given with its context. Its antigen is not identified. This specimen comes from a study of post-analysis software for immune sequencing data. Whole-study context: Patients with relapsing-remitting, secondary progressive and progressive-relapsing multiple sclerosis courses were all represented. Regarding the study as a whole: Compared with controls, patients showed significantly lower normalized Chao1 diversity. TRBV5-6, TRBV5-1 and TRBV20-1 belonged to a set of a handful of TRBV segments that were more frequent in patients than controls.

Prepared TCR beta cDNA libraries contained unique molecular identifiers. TCRdb reanalysed the PCR reads using MiXCR and keeps one entry per CDR3 protein. The sample yields fewer than 600,000 distinct CDR3 sequences, under 55% seen once. V lost 5 bases, J lost 0 bases, and 7 bases stayed unmatched. CDR3 length: 16 amino acids. The germline gives CDR1 SEHNR, CDR2 FQNEAQ (reference sequence). The sequenced sample was blood. The rearrangement uses TRBV7-9 and TRBJ2-5, with 9 bases matching TRBD1. The clonotype was recovered from a girl between 5 and 17 years old with multiple sclerosis. CDR3 amino acids: CASSLRTGAYQETQYF. The CDR3 region has the DNA TGTGCCAGCAGCCTAAGGACAGGGGCCTACCAAGAGACCCAGTACTTC. Variable domain in full (rest from reference TRBV7-9 and TRBJ2-5): DTGVSQNPRHKITKRGQNVTFRCDPISEHNRLYWYRQTLGQGPEFLTYFQNEAQLEKSRLLSDRFSAERPKGSFSTLEIQRTEQGDSAMYLCASSLRTGAYQETQYFGPGTRLLVL.